This TCR beta chain was observed in a study of blood T cells in healthy people across ages. V was shortened by 0 bases and J by 8 bases, with 16 bases between the two germline ends. The CDR3 sequence is 14 residues long. Germline V CDR1 and CDR2: DFQATT, SNEGSKA (reference sequence). For the second PCR, which ran for about 6 to 11 cycles, a sample-barcoded 5' primer and a J-beta primer mix were used. TCRdb re-called the 5' RACE reads through MiXCR, storing one row per CDR3 protein. The sample has hundreds of thousands of distinct CDR3 sequences; under 45% are singletons. The sample taken for sequencing was blood. The rearrangement joins TRBV20-1 to TRBJ1-2; no clear D gene. The clonotype was recovered from a man aged 55 to 69 in good health. In nucleotides, the CDR3 is TGCAGTGCTAGAGACAGGACGGCCCTCTGGGGCTACACCTTC. Its protein is CSARDRTALWGYTF.